This is a list of T cell receptor beta chains from one sample in a study of Graves' ophthalmopathy and Graves' hyperthyroidism. TCRdb recomputed calls from the multiplex PCR reads with MiXCR, one row per CDR3 protein. Seen here are more than 550,000 distinct CDR3 sequences, about 40% observed once, and the top ten hold over 2.5%. Sequencing used peripheral blood. The receptors were gathered from an adult man with Graves' ophthalmopathy. Each CDR3 is given with its conserved first and last residue. The order of the fields is J gene, V gene, clone size, CDR3 protein. The listing skips clone size in some rows; elsewhere it reads once, few, many or a size class.

TRBJ1-5,TRBV15,many,CATSRDRIGFNQPQHF
TRBJ1-6,TRBV5-1,NA,CASGLEGGSGSPLHF
TRBJ2-7,TRBV19,many,CASSRPGLADPRSYEQYF
TRBJ2-2,TRBV12-3/TRBV12-4,few,CASSLSPGLGAGELFF
TRBJ2-7,TRBV20-1,NA,CSARAPGLEPYEQYF
TRBJ1-1,TRBV25-1,NA,CASSPWTGGNRAEAFF
TRBJ2-7,TRBV2,NA,CANGPTRAEQYF
TRBJ2-3,TRBV10-3,few,CAISELGTDTQYF
TRBJ2-2,TRBV5-1,NA,CASSRQRTGGADTGELFF
TRBJ1-3,TRBV7-9,NA,CASSGVGTEDNTIYF
TRBJ1-2,TRBV4-1,NA,CASSQVLLAGGTGRYTF
TRBJ1-5,TRBV2,many,CASSPRPNQPQHF
TRBJ1-1,TRBV24-1,many,CATSGGATEAFF
TRBJ1-2,TRBV25-1,many,CASSERQSTRAYGYTF
TRBJ2-5,TRBV25-1,NA,CASSENRGGPETQYF
TRBJ1-4,TRBV6-1,many,CATLDLKLFF
TRBJ2-7,TRBV29-1,many,CSVVYEGRYEQYF
TRBJ1-4,TRBV7-9,many,CASSPPQGALREKLFF
NA,TRBV9,once,CASSQDLSYNEQYF
TRBJ2-7,TRBV27,NA,CASSLAGYGEQYF